These 15 T cell receptor beta chains were sequenced from one sample in a study of T-cell reconstitution after alpha-beta-depleted transplantation in children. Unique molecular identifiers were used to barcode this TCRbeta library. TCRdb re-called the PCR reads through MiXCR, storing one row per CDR3 protein. This table has 600,000 to 700,000 distinct CDR3 sequences, approximately 16% appearing once. This sample comprised PBMCs from the stem cell graft donor, obtained from the stem cell graft. Every receptor here comes from a human donor who donated a stem cell graft to a child with acute myeloid leukemia.

J is TRBJ2-5 and V is TRBV3-1; 7 nucleotides align to TRBD1. Germline assignment: CDR1 LGHDT and CDR2 YNNKEL (reference sequence). The CDR3 consists of 15 residues. The trim removed 4 bases at V and 1 base at J, leaving 6 bases unmatched. The CDR3 nucleotides are TGTGCCAGCAGCCGCCTCAGGGGGAGCCAAGAGACCCAGTACTTC. The encoded protein is CASSRLRGSQETQYF.

This clonotype was detected a few times. The chain links TRBV4-3 to TRBJ2-7; no clear D gene. V was pared by 5 bases and J by 2 bases, with 25 bases between. This CDR3 has 18 residues. Germline loops: CDR1 LGHNA, CDR2 YSLEER. CDR3 in amino acids: CASSSPEPNLYPPYEQYF. The CDR3, as DNA: TGCGCCAGCAGCTCCCCCGAACCTAATCTCTACCCTCCCTACGAGCAGTACTTC.

The chain combines TRBV7-8 with TRBJ2-1, with D tentatively TRBD2 (6 bases). There are 15 residues in the CDR3. Trimming removed 3 bases at V and 4 bases at J, with 13 bases between. Per germline, CDR1 SGHVS and CDR2 FQNEAQ. CDR3: CASSLVRGKYNEQFF. As DNA, the CDR3 is TGTGCCAGCAGCTTGGTCCGGGGGAAATACAATGAGCAGTTCTTC.

The sample holds one count of this clonotype. The rearrangement uses TRBV11-2 and TRBJ1-1; D remains ambiguous. Between the trimmed V and J ends, which lost 3 bases and 11 bases, there was a span of 10 bases. Germline V gives CDR1 SGHAT, CDR2 FQNNGV. This CDR3 has 11 amino acids. CDR3 sequence (DNA): TGTGCCAGCAGCTTGAGTGGTGCGGCTTTCTTT. Translation gives CASSLSGAAFF.

This clonotype came up a few times. DNA of the CDR3: TGTGCCAGCAGCTTAGCGGACAGGACTTACGAGCAGTACTTC. This codes for CASSLADRTYEQYF. The gene calls are TRBV7-9 and TRBJ2-7; 7 bases match TRBD1. V lost 0 bases, J lost 4 bases, and 3 bases stayed unmatched. This CDR3 spans 14 amino acids. CDR1 and CDR2 (germline): SEHNR, FQNEAQ (reference sequence).

The CDR3 spells CSASGDRGPTEAFF. The CDR3 DNA reads TGCAGTGCGTCGGGGGACAGGGGGCCCACTGAAGCTTTCTTT. The chain combines TRBV20-1 with TRBJ1-1, with TRBD1 matching 12 bases. Losses at the gene ends were 6 bases for V and 4 bases for J; bases not matched to a gene: 6. The CDR3 sequence is 14 residues long. Per the germline V gene, CDR1 is DFQATT and CDR2 is SNEGSKA (reference sequence).

The chain couples TRBV12-3 or TRBV12-4 to TRBJ2-3; 7 bases fit TRBD1. The CDR3 contains 12 residues. With 6 bases clipped from V and 6 bases from J, the junction kept 3 bases outside the gene matches. DNA of the CDR3: TGTGCCAGCAGGATACAGGGGGATACGCAGTATTTT. It translates to CASRIQGDTQYF.

This sequence joins TRBV7-2 and TRBJ1-4, with D possibly being TRBD1 (5 bases). CDR1 is SGHTA and CDR2 is FQGNSA in the germline V gene. The CDR3 totals 14 residues. V was cut by 5 bases and J by 7 bases, with 14 bases left in between. CDR3 in DNA: TGTGCCAGCAGCGCCGGCAGGGTGTCTGAAAAACTGTTTTTT. Protein product: CASSAGRVSEKLFF.

This chain uses TRBV28 with TRBJ1-5; D gene unclear. V lost 3 bases to trimming and J lost 4 bases, with 13 bases between them. CDR1 is MDHEN, CDR2 SYDVKM, per germline. The CDR3 is made up of 15 amino acids. CDR3 residues: CASSFVRAQNQPQHF. DNA for the CDR3: TGTGCCAGCAGTTTTGTGAGGGCGCAGAATCAGCCCCAGCATTTT.

This clonotype occurred a few times. The chain couples TRBV7-9 to TRBJ2-5, with 8 bases lining up with TRBD2. With V trimmed by 5 bases and J by 4 bases, 12 bases remained unmatched. The CDR3 runs to 16 residues. From germline, CDR1 is SEHNR and CDR2 FQNEAQ (reference sequence). This chain's CDR3 is CASSPSLRAGVETQYF. The CDR3 DNA sequence: TGTGCCAGCAGCCCCTCCCTTCGAGCGGGGGTAGAGACCCAGTACTTC.

This clonotype was observed a few times. The chain links TRBV7-2 to TRBJ2-5, with D possibly called TRBD1 or TRBD2 (5 bases each). Per the germline V gene, CDR1 is SGHTA and CDR2 is FQGNSA. The V end was cut by 1 base, the J end by 11 bases, with 14 bases between. This CDR3 has 13 amino acids. CDR3 region: CASSLDRRPTQYF. Here the CDR3 DNA reads TGTGCCAGCAGCTTAGACAGGAGGCCCACTCAGTACTTC.

The genes are TRBV12-3 or TRBV12-4 and TRBJ2-2, with D perhaps TRBD1 or TRBD2 (6 bases each). Trimming cost V 5 bases and J 7 bases, with 8 bases left between them. The CDR3 covers 12 residues. The CDR3 DNA follows: TGTGCCAGCAGTAAGGGGGGCGGGGAGCTGTTTTTT. Encoded protein: CASSKGGGELFF.

CDR3 nucleotide sequence: TGTGCCAGCAGCCTTCAACAGGGGGCGCCCACTGAAGCTTTCTTT. Its translation is CASSLQQGAPTEAFF. The gene calls are TRBV7-2 and TRBJ1-1; 9 bases are shared with TRBD1. The CDR3 spans 15 residues. Looked up from germline, CDR1 is SGHTA and CDR2 is FQGNSA. V lost 5 bases to trimming and J lost 4 bases; unmatched junction nucleotides: 8.

The J gene is TRBJ1-5, the V gene TRBV7-2; D is ambiguous. Germline V gives CDR1 SGHTA, CDR2 FQGNSA. The V and J ends lost 5 bases and 3 bases respectively, with 17 bases between them. This CDR3 has 16 residues. The CDR3 sequence: CASSPRGHLTNQPQHF. The CDR3 DNA sequence: TGTGCCAGCAGCCCAAGAGGGCATCTTACCAATCAGCCCCAGCATTTT.

This clonotype came up many times. This chain links TRBV6-1 with TRBJ2-5, with 8 bases lining up with TRBD1. V shed 6 bases and J 6 bases; nucleotides not matched to a gene: 9. CDR3 size: 14 residues. Germline V lookup: CDR1 MNHNS, CDR2 SASEGT. The CDR3 region is CASRRQGSLKTQYF. The CDR3 nucleotides read TGTGCCAGCAGAAGACAGGGGAGTTTGAAGACCCAGTACTTC.